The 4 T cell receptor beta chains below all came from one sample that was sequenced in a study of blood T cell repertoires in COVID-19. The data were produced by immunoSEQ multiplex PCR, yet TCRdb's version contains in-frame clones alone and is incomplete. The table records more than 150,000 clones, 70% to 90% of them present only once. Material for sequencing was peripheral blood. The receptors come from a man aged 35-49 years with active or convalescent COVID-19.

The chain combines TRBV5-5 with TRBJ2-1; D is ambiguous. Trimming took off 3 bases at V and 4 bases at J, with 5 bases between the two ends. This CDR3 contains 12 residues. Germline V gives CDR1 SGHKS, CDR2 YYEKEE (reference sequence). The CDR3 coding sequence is TGTGCCAGCAGCTATCAATACAATGAGCAGTTCTTC. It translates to CASSYQYNEQFF.

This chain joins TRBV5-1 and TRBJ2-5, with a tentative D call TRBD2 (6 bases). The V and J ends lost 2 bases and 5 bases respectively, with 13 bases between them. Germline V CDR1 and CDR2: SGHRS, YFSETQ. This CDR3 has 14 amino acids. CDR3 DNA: TGCGCCAGCAGCTTAACTAGCTCGGGGGAGACCCAGTACTTC. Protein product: CASSLTSSGETQYF.

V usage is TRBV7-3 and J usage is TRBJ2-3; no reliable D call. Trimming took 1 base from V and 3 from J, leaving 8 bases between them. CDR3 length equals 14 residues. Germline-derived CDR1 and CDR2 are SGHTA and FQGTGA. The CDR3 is CASSLSARTDTQYF. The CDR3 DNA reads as TGTGCCAGCAGCTTAAGCGCTCGAACAGATACGCAGTATTTT.

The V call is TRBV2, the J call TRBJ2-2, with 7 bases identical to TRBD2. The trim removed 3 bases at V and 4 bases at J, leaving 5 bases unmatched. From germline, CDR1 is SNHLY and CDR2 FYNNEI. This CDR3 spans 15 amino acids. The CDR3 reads CASSESAGVTGELFF. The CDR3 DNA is TGTGCCAGCAGTGAGTCGGCGGGAGTCACCGGGGAGCTGTTTTTT.